This is a list of T cell receptor beta chains from one sample in a study of blood T cell repertoires in COVID-19. Here immunoSEQ multiplex PCR was the method, and the copy in TCRdb shows in-frame clones only, minus some. Of 400,000 or so clones in the sample, approximately 92% were seen once. The sample consisted of PBMCs or T cells enriched from blood (not recorded which). The source is a young man who had recovered from COVID-19. The CDR3 runs from the conserved cysteine through the conserved F or W. Each record gives: V gene, J gene, D gene, clone size, CDR3 DNA, CDR3 protein. A D gene is named only where the DNA matches it firmly. The size field is filled for only some rows; it gives once, few, many or a size class.

TRBV5-1,TRBJ2-7,TRBD2,-,TGCGCCAGCAGCCCTTTAGCGGGAGGGCCGTACGAGCAGTACTTC,CASSPLAGGPYEQYF
TRBV11-1,TRBJ2-1,TRBD2,few,TGTGCCAGCAGCTTAACACTAGCGGGAGTAAATGAGCAGTTCTTC,CASSLTLAGVNEQFF
TRBV3-1/TRBV3-2,TRBJ1-1,-,-,TGTGCCAGCAGCCAAGTTCCAGGTGAAGCTTTCTTT,CASSQVPGEAFF
TRBV13,TRBJ2-7,TRBD2,-,TGTGCCAGCAGCCCGAGGAGCGGGAGGCTCTCCGAGCAGTACTTC,CASSPRSGRLSEQYF
TRBV28,TRBJ1-2,TRBD1,-,TGTGCCAGCAGTAAAGGGGACAGTCCCCCGGTTGGCTACACCTTC,CASSKGDSPPVGYTF
TRBV24-1,TRBJ2-1,TRBD2,once,TGTGCCACCAGGGGAGCGGGAGCCCACTACAATGAGCAGTTCTTC,CATRGAGAHYNEQFF
TRBV19,TRBJ2-7,TRBD2,-,TGTGCCAGTAGCGGGAACCCTGCGGGCCGCGGACTAGCGGATTCCTACGAGCAGTACTTC,CASSGNPAGRGLADSYEQYF
TRBV18,TRBJ2-1,-,-,TGTGCCAGCTCACCCCAACTAGGAGATGAGCAGTTCTTC,CASSPQLGDEQFF
TRBV28,TRBJ1-2,-,-,TGTGCCAGCAGACTTTACAGGGACAACTATGGCTACACCTTC,CASRLYRDNYGYTF
TRBV19,TRBJ2-4,-,-,TGTGCCAGTAGTAATTTCGGAGTAAGACTAGCCAAAAACATTCAGTACTTC,CASSNFGVRLAKNIQYF
TRBV4-1,TRBJ2-7,-,-,TGCGCCAGCAGCCCTCCGCGGGGTTACGAGCAGTACTTC,CASSPPRGYEQYF
TRBV28,TRBJ2-5,-,-,TGTGCCAGCGGAAAAGGCGGGCAAGAGACCCAGTACTTC,CASGKGGQETQYF
TRBV30,TRBJ2-2,TRBD2,-,TGTGCCTGGAGTGTACTAAGTGGTAGCCTCGGGACTAGCGGGAGGGCCAGCGGGGAGCTGTTTTTT,CAWSVLSGSLGTSGRASGELFF
TRBV24-1,TRBJ2-1,TRBD1,-,TGTGCCACCAGTTCCGGACAGGGGTGGAATGAGCAGTTCTTC,CATSSGQGWNEQFF
TRBV10-3,TRBJ1-1,-,-,TGTGCCATCAGTGAGGAGGGGGAGAACACTGAAGCTTTCTTT,CAISEEGENTEAFF
TRBV25-1,TRBJ1-2,-,-,TGTGCCAGCAGTGGAAGACAGCGCTATGGCTACACCTTC,CASSGRQRYGYTF
TRBV4-2,TRBJ2-2,TRBD2,-,TGTGCCAGCAGCCAAGAAATAGGAAAATCGGGACTAGCGGATGCGAACACCGGGGAGCTGTTTTTT,CASSQEIGKSGLADANTGELFF
TRBV4-1,TRBJ1-4,-,-,TGCGCCAGCAGCCAAGGGCGGGGGGGAAAACTGTTTTTT,CASSQGRGGKLFF
TRBV6-5,TRBJ2-7,-,-,TGTGCCAGCCATGCCGAGGGGGGGGTGTACGAGCAGTACTTC,CASHAEGGVYEQYF
TRBV4-1,TRBJ2-2,-,-,TGCGCCAGCAGCCAGGAGCTTGTATCGCTACGGTGGCTCACCGGGGAGCTGTTTTTT,CASSQELVSLRWLTGELFF
TRBV19,TRBJ1-5,-,-,TGTGCCAGTAGTAGAGACAGCGGGGCGAATCAGCCCCAGCATTTT,CASSRDSGANQPQHF
TRBV10-1,TRBJ2-3,-,-,TGCGCCAGCAGTGAGTCGTGGGGGGGCACAGATACGCAGTATTTT,CASSESWGGTDTQYF
TRBV12-3/TRBV12-4,TRBJ1-1,-,-,TGTGCCAGCAGCCGCGGGGCCCTTGAAGCTTTCTTT,CASSRGALEAFF
TRBV13,TRBJ1-2,-,-,TGTGCCAGTTCTGACAGGCACTATGGCTACACCTTC,CASSDRHYGYTF
TRBV3-1/TRBV3-2,TRBJ1-2,TRBD1,-,TGTGCCAGCAGCCAAGATCTTACAGGGGCGAACTATGGCTACACCTTC,CASSQDLTGANYGYTF
TRBV20-1,TRBJ1-1,-,few,TGCAGTGCTAGTAGAGAGGTCACTGAAGCTTTCTTT,CSASREVTEAFF
TRBV5-4,TRBJ2-2,TRBD2,-,TGTGCCAGCAGCCCCAAAGCGGGAGTTCCGAACACCGGGGAGCTGTTTTTT,CASSPKAGVPNTGELFF
TRBV10-3,TRBJ1-4,-,-,TGTGCCACCCAAGGAACAGCAACTAATGAAAAACTGTTTTTT,CATQGTATNEKLFF
TRBV11-2,TRBJ1-6,-,-,TGTGCCAGCAGCGGACAGAGCTCCTATAATTCACCCCTCCACTTT,CASSGQSSYNSPLHF
TRBV7-8,TRBJ2-3,-,-,TGTGCCAGCAGCTCTCCGTTAGATACGCAGTATTTT,CASSSPLDTQYF
TRBV7-2,TRBJ1-5,-,-,TGTGCCAGCAGCTTAGTGGCCGACTCGGGTCAGCCCCAGCATTTT,CASSLVADSGQPQHF
TRBV27,TRBJ2-1,TRBD2,-,TGTGCCAGCAGACCTGGGGGTAGCGGGAGGTTTTCCTACAATGAGCAGTTCTTC,CASRPGGSGRFSYNEQFF
TRBV24-1,TRBJ1-1,-,-,TGTGCCACCAGTGATTTGGGCGGTACTGAAGCTTTCTTT,CATSDLGGTEAFF
TRBV7-3,TRBJ1-1,-,-,TGTGCCAGCAGCTTAAATAGGGGGTCGGACACTGAAGCTTTCTTT,CASSLNRGSDTEAFF
TRBV7-3,TRBJ2-1,-,-,TGTGCCAGCAGCATTGGAGCTCCAGGGAACAATGAGCAGTTCTTC,CASSIGAPGNNEQFF
TRBV28,TRBJ2-1,-,-,TGTGCCAGCAGTTTAGAGAGCAATGAGCAGTTCTTC,CASSLESNEQFF
TRBV19,TRBJ1-5,-,-,TGTGCCAGTAGATACGGAGGACATCAGCCCCAGCATTTT,CASRYGGHQPQHF
TRBV28,TRBJ2-7,-,once,TGTGCCAGCGCGACAGGTGCGTGGTCGCAGTACTTC,CASATGAWSQYF
TRBV28,TRBJ1-5,TRBD1,few,TGTGCCAGCAGTTTAGGGACAGGGGGTCCTCAGCCCCAGCATTTT,CASSLGTGGPQPQHF